This is a list of T cell receptor beta chains from one sample in a study of OX40 agonist ivuxolimab in advanced cancers. The assay was immunoSEQ multiplex PCR, and TCRdb's table has in-frame clones only and misses some. The top ten clones hold approximately 0.93% of a sample with under 150,000 clones, roughly 91% of them seen once. The sample in question was CD4+ or CD8+ T cells sorted from blood, obtained in a trial of the OX40 agonist ivuxolimab. The receptors derive from an adult with an advanced solid tumor such as melanoma, head and neck, liver or kidney cancer. Each CDR3 is given with its conserved first and last residue. The D gene is left open where the match is weak.

TRBJ1-4,TRBV7-2,-,CASSQDPGATNEKLFF,TGCGCCAGCAGCCAAGATCCAGGGGCAACTAATGAAAAACTGTTTTTT
TRBJ2-5,TRBV7-4,TRBD2,CASSPPGLAGWETQYF,TGTGCCAGCAGCCCCCCCGGACTAGCGGGATGGGAGACCCAGTACTTC
TRBJ2-4,TRBV7-8,-,CASSPRTGSRAKNIQYF,TGTGCCAGCAGCCCCAGGACCGGGAGTAGGGCCAAAAACATTCAGTACTTC
TRBJ1-4,TRBV30,-,CAWSGGWESELFF,TGTGCCTGGAGTGGTGGGTGGGAATCGGAACTGTTTTTT
TRBJ2-7,TRBV5-6,-,CASSLVYEQYF,TGTGCCAGCAGCTTGGTGTACGAGCAGTACTTC
TRBJ1-6,TRBV15,-,CATSRDRVGLYNSPLHF,TGTGCCACCAGCAGAGACAGGGTCGGACTATATAATTCACCCCTCCACTTT
TRBJ2-3,TRBV19,-,CASSFSSDTQYF,TGTGCCAGTAGTTTTTCATCAGATACGCAGTATTTT
TRBJ1-5,TRBV7-2,-,CASSLVGGSQPQHF,TGTGCCAGCAGCTTAGTGGGCGGGAGTCAGCCCCAGCATTTT
TRBJ2-7,TRBV28,TRBD1,CASSAVPGQSSYEQYF,TGTGCCAGCAGTGCCGTTCCGGGACAGAGCTCCTACGAGCAGTACTTC
TRBJ2-1,TRBV19,TRBD1,CASRGQGIYNEQFF,TGTGCCAGTCGGGGACAGGGAATATACAATGAGCAGTTCTTC